This TCR beta chain was captured by sequencing in a study of cytomegalovirus exposure and HLA in healthy donors. In the PCR, 60 Vbeta and 13 Jbeta primers were used. Assay used: immunoSEQ multiplex PCR; TCRdb lists only in-frame clones, some missing. The sample holds some 130,000 clones; roughly three quarters are singletons and the top ten take approximately 2%. There are 13 residues in the CDR3. Germline CDR1 reads MNHEY; CDR2 reads SMNVEV (reference sequence). V was clipped by 4 bases and J by 8 bases; unmatched bases: 4. The J gene is TRBJ2-1, the V gene TRBV27, with TRBD1 matching 8 bases. This sequence originates from a man aged 30-40 years in good health and CMV-seronegative. What was sequenced was PBMCs. The CDR3: CASSWSGGHEQFF. CDR3 DNA: TGTGCCAGCAGTTGGTCAGGGGGCCATGAGCAGTTCTTC.